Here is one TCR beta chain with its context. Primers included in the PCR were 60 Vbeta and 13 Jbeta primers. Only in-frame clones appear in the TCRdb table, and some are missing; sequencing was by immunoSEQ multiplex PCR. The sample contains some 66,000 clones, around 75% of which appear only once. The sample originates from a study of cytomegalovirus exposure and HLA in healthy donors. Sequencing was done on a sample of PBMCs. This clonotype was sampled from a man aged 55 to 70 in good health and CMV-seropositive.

The CDR3 is CASSQDPVRRREKLFF. CDR3 nucleotides: TGTGCCAGCAGCCAAGATCCTGTGAGACGGCGGGAAAAACTGTTTTTT. The rearrangement uses TRBV14 and TRBJ1-4; D is ambiguous. The V end was cut by 0 bases, the J end by 8 bases, with 16 bases between. Germline values: CDR1 SGHDN, CDR2 FVKESK. The CDR3 covers 16 residues.